This TCR beta chain was retrieved from a study of monozygotic twins with inflammatory bowel disease. Study outcomes and limitations: Evidence did not back any single strong signal or clonotype linked to IBD. Telling apart the different T cell subtypes was not possible.

Unfractionated whole blood yielded total RNA, and T cells were not sorted. Germline V CDR1 and CDR2: SEHNR, FQNEAQ (reference sequence). The CDR3 runs to 15 residues. On this clonotype: Its cognate antigen is unknown.

PCR of TCRalpha and TCRbeta cDNA was nested, with two rounds of roughly 16 and 10 cycles. Using the 5' RACE reads, TCRdb records one entry per CDR3 protein without DNA. The sample totals 150,000 to 200,000 distinct CDR3 sequences; its top ten clones hold 7.4%. V gene TRBV7-9 combines with J gene TRBJ2-3; TCRdb selects TRBD1, and the lack of DNA leaves this call unchecked. Specimen: blood. The receptor's source is a human donor with ulcerative colitis or Crohn's disease, or a healthy co-twin of an affected twin (not recorded which). This CDR3 reads CASSYGTGLTDTQYF.